These 28 T cell receptor beta chains were all obtained from the same sample, sequenced in a study of identical twins. Each CDR3 protein gets one entry after TCRdb re-called the 5' RACE reads with MiXCR. Altogether hundreds of thousands of distinct CDR3 sequences are present, roughly 18% being singletons, with the ten largest covering around 13%. These data were also reused for a study on T cells expressing NK-cell markers.

The specimen was PBMCs. The receptors shown here come from a woman aged 18-35 years in good health.

This clonotype was counted a few times. The chain links TRBV15 to TRBJ1-2; a weak D match, TRBD1 (5 bases). The germline V gene encodes CDR1 LNHNV and CDR2 YYDKDF (reference sequence). The V and J ends lost 6 bases and 2 bases respectively, with 7 bases between them. The CDR3 is 12 residues long. CDR3 in DNA: TGTGCCACCAGGACAGAAAACTATGGCTACACCTTC. It is translated as CATRTENYGYTF.

This clonotype was recorded a few times. The V and J genes are TRBV5-5 and TRBJ1-1, with unresolved D. The V end lost 0 bases, the J end lost 4 bases, and 13 bases lay between the germline ends. CDR3 length equals 15 residues. Germline assignment: CDR1 SGHKS and CDR2 YYEKEE (reference sequence). The CDR3 bases are TGTGCCAGCAGCTTGGAATTTGGGGTGTTCACTGAAGCTTTCTTT. Translation: CASSLEFGVFTEAFF.

This clonotype was seen just once. The CDR3 coding sequence is TGTGCCAGCATTGCGGTGCTCACAGATACGCAGTATTTT. This codes for CASIAVLTDTQYF. This sequence joins TRBV6-1 and TRBJ2-3; D unresolved. Trimming shortened V by 7 bases and J by 2 bases, and 10 bases separated the two germline ends. CDR1 is MNHNS, CDR2 SASEGT, per germline. This CDR3 has 13 residues.

The sample holds a few counts of this clonotype. This chain uses TRBV7-2 with TRBJ1-4; maybe TRBD1 (6 bases). CDR1 and CDR2 (germline): SGHTA, FQGNSA. V lost 5 bases, J lost 6 bases, and 16 bases lay in between. The CDR3 covers 15 residues. This CDR3 is CASSRGQTRYEKLFF. Written as DNA, the CDR3 is TGTGCCAGCAGCCGAGGACAGACTAGATATGAAAAACTGTTTTTT.

This clonotype was found a few times. V and J are TRBV5-6 and TRBJ2-3, with 7 bases matching TRBD2. This CDR3 region has 15 residues. J was trimmed by 3 bases and V by 2 bases; bases with no gene match: 6. Germline values: CDR1 SGHDT, CDR2 YYEEEE. The CDR3 DNA sequence: TGTGCCAGCAGCTTTCACGGGGGGACGACAGATACGCAGTATTTT. Translating it yields CASSFHGGTTDTQYF.

The CDR3 DNA is TGCGCCAGCAGCTCGGGGGACAGGGCCACTGAAGCTTTCTTT. The encoded protein is CASSSGDRATEAFF. The rearrangement links TRBV5-1 to TRBJ1-1, with 9 bases that match TRBD1. This CDR3 is built from 14 residues. J was trimmed by 4 bases and V by 3 bases; bases with no gene match: 4. From germline, CDR1 is SGHRS and CDR2 YFSETQ.

This chain joins TRBV6-2 or TRBV6-3 and TRBJ2-7; D is possibly TRBD2 (6 bases). V was clipped by 4 bases and J by 5 bases, with 12 bases between them. The length of the CDR3 is 13 residues. Germline V lookup: CDR1 MNHEY, CDR2 SVGEGT. In nucleotides, the CDR3 is TGTGCCAGCAGTTCCCTCGGGACTGACGAGCAGTACTTC. Its protein product is CASSSLGTDEQYF.

The table lists this clonotype with a few counts. The V call is TRBV5-5, the J call TRBJ1-2; TRBD1 agrees at 12 bases. With V trimmed by 5 bases and J by 7 bases, 6 bases remained unmatched. Germline assignment: CDR1 SGHKS and CDR2 YYEKEE (reference sequence). This CDR3 spans 14 amino acids. The CDR3 DNA sequence: TGTGCCAGCAGGGTCGGGACAGGGGGCCGTGGCTACACCTTC. This codes for CASRVGTGGRGYTF.

The rearrangement uses TRBV20-1 and TRBJ2-4; D gene ambiguous. This CDR3 has 12 residues. From germline, CDR1 is DFQATT and CDR2 SNEGSKA (reference sequence). V lost 0 bases to trimming and J lost 6 bases, with 6 bases between them. Here the CDR3 DNA reads TGCAGTGCTAGAGAAGATCGAAACATTCAGTACTTC. As protein: CSAREDRNIQYF.

This clonotype was seen more than once but under ten times. The chain joins TRBV7-8 to TRBJ2-5; possibly TRBD2 for D (7 bases). V was pared by 2 bases and J by 5 bases, with 18 bases between. The CDR3 totals 16 residues. Germline values: CDR1 SGHVS, CDR2 FQNEAQ. CDR3 region: CASSLMVGGHLETQYF. The DNA for the CDR3 is TGTGCCAGCAGCTTAATGGTGGGGGGGCATTTGGAGACCCAGTACTTC.

This chain uses TRBV4-1 with TRBJ2-3; possibly TRBD2 for D (6 bases). Germline V gene sequence: CDR1 MGHRA, CDR2 YSYEKL. Between the trimmed V and J ends, which lost 5 bases and 5 bases, there was a span of 14 bases. This CDR3 spans 14 amino acids. CDR3 region: CASSLPWRVDTQYF. The CDR3 DNA reads as TGCGCCAGCAGCTTGCCCTGGAGGGTAGATACGCAGTATTTT.

This clonotype was seen a few times. The gene calls are TRBV20-1 and TRBJ1-1; D is uncertain. The CDR3 contains 13 residues. Germline lookup yields CDR1 DFQATT and CDR2 SNEGSKA (reference sequence). The V and J ends lost 0 bases and 8 bases respectively, with 13 bases between them. The CDR3 spells CSARDQSGGEAFF. Written as DNA, the CDR3 is TGCAGTGCTAGAGATCAATCCGGAGGAGAAGCTTTCTTT.

The chain links TRBV7-3 to TRBJ2-1; 12 nucleotides line up with TRBD2. The trim removed 6 bases at V and 1 base at J, leaving 10 bases unmatched. The CDR3 covers 18 residues. Germline V gene sequence: CDR1 SGHTA, CDR2 FQGTGA. CDR3 DNA sequence: TGTGCCAGCAGTCCCCGGACTAGCGGGGTGTGGTCCTACAATGAGCAGTTCTTC. Translating it yields CASSPRTSGVWSYNEQFF.

The chain recombines TRBV5-1 with TRBJ2-7; D uncertain. Per germline, CDR1 SGHRS and CDR2 YFSETQ. V was clipped by 5 bases and J by 3 bases, with 9 bases between them. This CDR3 has 12 amino acids. This CDR3 reads CASRNQIYEQYF. CDR3 coding DNA: TGCGCCAGCAGAAACCAGATCTACGAGCAGTACTTC.

CDR3 bases: TGTGCCAGCACCTGGGGAGTATCCTACGAGCAGTACTTC. Residues: CASTWGVSYEQYF. The chain combines TRBV12-3 or TRBV12-4 with TRBJ2-7; D may be TRBD2 (5 bases). CDR3 length: 13 residues. Trimming left V 7 bases short and J 1 base short, with 11 bases between.

This clonotype has a handful of counts. The chain uses TRBV29-1 and TRBJ1-5; no definite D call. The CDR3 sequence is 14 residues long. CDR1 and CDR2 (germline): SQVTM, ANQGSEA. V lost 3 bases, J lost 4 bases, and 13 bases lay in between. The DNA for the CDR3 is TGCAGCGTTGAGGTCTTCGGGTCAAATCAGCCCCAGCATTTT. Translation gives CSVEVFGSNQPQHF.

The genes are TRBV12-3 or TRBV12-4 and TRBJ2-7, with 7 nucleotides matching TRBD1. The CDR3 runs 19 residues. The CDR3 DNA reads TGTACCATCAGTTTTCGACGCAGGGGGATCCGCACCAGCTCCTACGAGCAGTACTTC. Its translation: CTISFRRRGIRTSSYEQYF.

V and J are TRBV7-9 and TRBJ1-1; D is undetermined. Germline CDR1 and CDR2: SEHNR and FQNEAQ (reference sequence). This CDR3 contains 15 residues. V lost 5 bases and J lost 3, with 16 bases in between. The CDR3 region has the DNA TGTGCCAGCAGCCCACAGCCCCGGTCGGACACTGAAGCTTTCTTT. Its protein is CASSPQPRSDTEAFF. The full variable domain, completed using reference TRBV7-9 and TRBJ1-1, is DTGVSQNPRHKITKRGQNVTFRCDPISEHNRLYWYRQTLGQGPEFLTYFQNEAQLEKSRLLSDRFSAERPKGSFSTLEIQRTEQGDSAMYLCASSPQPRSDTEAFFGQGTRLTVV.

The chain joins TRBV10-3 to TRBJ2-2; D unresolved. The CDR3 has 15 amino acids. Germline V gives CDR1 ENHRY, CDR2 SYGVKD. Trimming cost V 0 bases and J 0 bases, with 5 bases left between them. The CDR3 region has the DNA TGTGCCATCAGTGAGTCGTTCGCGAACACCGGGGAGCTGTTTTTT. This gives the protein CAISESFANTGELFF.

The rearrangement uses TRBV29-1 and TRBJ1-2; D perhaps matches TRBD1 (6 bases). V was shortened by 7 bases and J by 0 bases, with 9 bases between the two germline ends. CDR1 and CDR2 (germline): SQVTM, ANQGSEA. The CDR3 loop spans 12 amino acids. The CDR3 loop is CSEGDPNYGYTF. The CDR3 DNA sequence: TGCAGCGAGGGGGACCCTAACTATGGCTACACCTTC.

This clonotype has a handful of counts. In nucleotides, the CDR3 is TGCAGCCTTGGGACTAGCGAGGAGCAGTTCTTC. As protein: CSLGTSEEQFF. The chain combines TRBV20-1 with TRBJ2-1, with 10 bases that match TRBD2. CDR1 is DFQATT and CDR2 is SNEGSKA in the germline V gene (reference sequence). The CDR3 extends over 11 amino acids.

This CDR3 is CASSVVGGYGYTF. As DNA, the CDR3 is TGTGCCAGCAGCGTAGTGGGGGGTTATGGCTACACCTTC. The V call is TRBV9, the J call TRBJ1-2, with D perhaps TRBD1 (5 bases). Germline assignment: CDR1 SGDLS and CDR2 YYNGEE. CDR3 length: 13 amino acids. The V end was cut by 0 bases, the J end by 5 bases, with 8 bases between.

This clonotype was recorded at least ten times. The chain is built from TRBV20-1 and TRBJ2-5, with 10 bases aligning to TRBD1. The CDR3 is made up of 16 amino acids. Germline assignment: CDR1 DFQATT and CDR2 SNEGSKA (reference sequence). V trimming: 0 bases; J trimming: 5 bases; junction bases outside the gene matches: 9. CDR3 residues: CSARDRDRGRFETQYF. The DNA for the CDR3 is TGCAGTGCTAGAGATCGGGACAGGGGTAGATTTGAGACCCAGTACTTC.

This clonotype was counted at least ten times. The chain has TRBV12-3 or TRBV12-4 and TRBJ2-7; D gene uncertain. This CDR3 region has 11 residues. Trimming took 2 bases from V and 5 from J, leaving 4 bases between them. The DNA for the CDR3 is TGTGCCAGCAGTTTATGGGACGAGCAGTACTTC. It yields the protein CASSLWDEQYF.

J is TRBJ1-5 and V is TRBV3-1; a weak D match, TRBD1 (5 bases). V lost 0 bases and J lost 6, with 6 bases in between. Germline loops: CDR1 LGHDT, CDR2 YNNKEL (reference sequence). The CDR3 consists of 13 residues. The CDR3 protein is CASSQDRAQPQHF. The CDR3, as DNA: TGTGCCAGCAGCCAAGACAGGGCTCAGCCCCAGCATTTT.

This clonotype was observed at least ten times. The chain has TRBV5-1 and TRBJ2-1; D may be TRBD1 (6 bases). This CDR3 is 13 amino acids long. The V end was cut by 2 bases, the J end by 10 bases, with 13 bases between. Germline V gene sequence: CDR1 SGHRS, CDR2 YFSETQ. The CDR3 loop reads CASSFWGLKEQFF. CDR3 DNA: TGCGCCAGCAGCTTTTGGGGGCTAAAGGAGCAGTTCTTC. The variable domain in full, with the rest retrieved from reference TRBV5-1 and TRBJ2-1, is KAGVTQTPRYLIKTRGQQVTLSCSPISGHRSVSWYQQTPGQGLQFLFEYFSETQRNKGNFPGRFSGRQFSNSRSEMNVSTLELGDSALYLCASSFWGLKEQFFGPGTRLTVL.

The genes are TRBV11-2 and TRBJ2-7; D gene unclear. The CDR3 is 13 residues long. CDR1 and CDR2 from the germline V gene are SGHAT and FQNNGV. V lost 1 base and J lost 5, with 9 bases in between. For the CDR3, the DNA is TGTGCCAGCAGCTTAGTGCGTCTCGACGAGCAGTACTTC. The encoded protein is CASSLVRLDEQYF. Combining the CDR3 with reference TRBV11-2 and TRBJ2-7 gives the whole variable domain EAGVAQSPRYKIIEKRQSVAFWCNPISGHATLYWYQQILGQGPKLLIQFQNNGVVDDSQLPKDRFSAERLKGVDSTLKIQPAKLEDSAVYLCASSLVRLDEQYFGPGTRLTVT.

This chain joins TRBV20-1 and TRBJ1-4; D possibly corresponds to TRBD1 (5 bases). The CDR3 totals 13 residues. Germline assignment: CDR1 DFQATT and CDR2 SNEGSKA (reference sequence). V was trimmed by 3 bases and J by 5 bases, leaving 10 bases between them. CDR3: CSASSGGNEKLFF. In nucleotides, the CDR3 is TGCAGTGCTAGTTCGGGGGGGAATGAAAAACTGTTTTTT.